Below, 8 T cell receptor beta chains from the same sample are listed, as sequenced in a study of CD8+ T cells in alopecia areata. Described treatment: oral pan-JAK inhibitor, 5-10 mg twice daily. In each case, RNA was isolated and then reverse transcribed into cDNA as the sequencing template. Using immunoSEQ multiplex PCR, the repertoire was profiled, and TCRdb retains in-frame clones only, with some absent. The table includes about 200,000 clones, about three fifths detected once. The material was CD4+ T cells sorted from blood, obtained at week 24, from a patient treated with tofacitinib. Every receptor here comes from a human donor with alopecia areata.

This clone has more than one count but fewer than ten. In the same sample, other DNA sequences code for this CDR3. The genes are TRBV5-1 and TRBJ1-1; tentatively, D is TRBD1 (5 bases). CDR1 and CDR2 (germline): SGHRS, YFSETQ. The CDR3 is 14 residues long. V lost 4 bases and J lost 0, with 10 bases in between. CDR3 region: CASSLDSMNTEAFF. The CDR3 DNA is TGCGCCAGCAGCCTAGACAGCATGAACACTGAAGCTTTCTTT.

This clone appeared many times. This rearrangement joins TRBV7-8 to TRBJ2-1; 12 bases map to TRBD2. V lost 4 bases, J lost 14 bases, and 9 bases stayed unmatched. CDR3 length equals 14 residues. Per the germline V gene, CDR1 is SGHVS and CDR2 is FQNEAQ. CDR3 DNA: TGTGCCAGCAGCTCTAACAGACTAGCGGGAGATAAGTTCTTC. It codes for CASSSNRLAGDKFF.

This clone appeared a few times. This chain uses TRBV13 with TRBJ1-4; D uncertain. Germline-derived CDR1 and CDR2 are PRHDT and FYEKMQ (reference sequence). This CDR3 spans 14 amino acids. The V end lost 8 bases, the J end lost 3 bases, and 13 bases lay between the germline ends. The CDR3 sequence is CASGRRTANEKLFF. CDR3 DNA: TGTGCCAGCGGACGAAGGACGGCTAATGAAAAACTGTTTTTT.

The chain joins TRBV15 to TRBJ2-1; no firm D call. The length of the CDR3 is 15 residues. Trimming removed 0 bases at V and 9 bases at J, with 15 bases between. Germline V gene lookup returns CDR1 LNHNV and CDR2 YYDKDF (reference sequence). The CDR3 nucleotides read TGTGCCACCAGCAGAGATTTAGCAAGGTCCTCTGAGCAGTTCTTC. Translated: CATSRDLARSSEQFF.

This sequence joins TRBV7-2 and TRBJ2-1; D may be TRBD2 (6 bases). Trimming removed 5 bases from V and 0 bases from J, with 14 bases in between. Germline values: CDR1 SGHTA, CDR2 FQGNSA. CDR3 length: 16 residues. The CDR3 loop reads CASSPQRRGSYNEQFF. CDR3 DNA: TGTGCCAGCAGCCCCCAAAGGCGGGGCTCCTACAATGAGCAGTTCTTC. The whole variable domain, remainder taken from reference TRBV7-2 and TRBJ2-1, is GAGVSQSPSNKVTEKGKDVELRCDPISGHTALYWYRQSLGQGLEFLIYFQGNSAPDKSGLPSDRFSAERTGGSVSTLTIQRTQQEDSAVYLCASSPQRRGSYNEQFFGPGTRLTVL.

The chain uses TRBV9 and TRBJ1-2; D may be TRBD1 (5 bases). Germline-derived CDR1 and CDR2 are SGDLS and YYNGEE. The CDR3 length is 14 residues. V was clipped by 0 bases and J by 2 bases, with 8 bases between them. The CDR3 DNA is TGTGCCAGCAGCGTAGACCAGGGAAACTATGGCTACACCTTC. It is translated as CASSVDQGNYGYTF. The full variable domain, completed using reference TRBV9 and TRBJ1-2, is DSGVTQTPKHLITATGQRVTLRCSPRSGDLSVYWYQQSLDQGLQFLIQYYNGEERAKGNILERFSAQQFPDLHSELNLSSLELGDSALYFCASSVDQGNYGYTFGSGTRLTVV.

This clone was seen a few times. The chain carries TRBV5-1 and TRBJ2-3; maybe TRBD1 (5 bases). V was shortened by 4 bases and J by 0 bases, with 15 bases between the two germline ends. In germline, CDR1 is SGHRS, CDR2 YFSETQ. This CDR3 region has 16 residues. The CDR3 nucleotides read TGCGCCAGCAGCATTTGGGGCCAGTTGAGCACAGATACGCAGTATTTT. Protein sequence: CASSIWGQLSTDTQYF.

This sequence joins TRBV5-1 and TRBJ2-3, with TRBD2 matching 7 bases. CDR3 length: 15 residues. CDR1 and CDR2 (germline): SGHRS, YFSETQ. J gave up 3 bases and V 4 bases, and 8 bases lay outside the gene matches. The CDR3 bases are TGCGCCAGCAGCGGTGAGCGGGATATTACAGATACGCAGTATTTT. Translation: CASSGERDITDTQYF.